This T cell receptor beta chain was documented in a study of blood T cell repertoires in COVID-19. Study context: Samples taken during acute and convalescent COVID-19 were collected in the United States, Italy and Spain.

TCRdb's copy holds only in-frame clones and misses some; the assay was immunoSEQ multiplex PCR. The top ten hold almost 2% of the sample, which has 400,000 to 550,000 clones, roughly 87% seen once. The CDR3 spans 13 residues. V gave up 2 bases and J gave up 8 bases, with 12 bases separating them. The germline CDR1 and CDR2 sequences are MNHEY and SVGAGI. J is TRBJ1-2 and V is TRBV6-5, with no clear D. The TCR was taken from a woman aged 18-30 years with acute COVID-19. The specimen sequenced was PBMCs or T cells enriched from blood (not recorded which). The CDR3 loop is CASSYQPGDGYTF. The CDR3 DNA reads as TGTGCCAGCAGTTACCAACCGGGAGACGGCTACACCTTC.